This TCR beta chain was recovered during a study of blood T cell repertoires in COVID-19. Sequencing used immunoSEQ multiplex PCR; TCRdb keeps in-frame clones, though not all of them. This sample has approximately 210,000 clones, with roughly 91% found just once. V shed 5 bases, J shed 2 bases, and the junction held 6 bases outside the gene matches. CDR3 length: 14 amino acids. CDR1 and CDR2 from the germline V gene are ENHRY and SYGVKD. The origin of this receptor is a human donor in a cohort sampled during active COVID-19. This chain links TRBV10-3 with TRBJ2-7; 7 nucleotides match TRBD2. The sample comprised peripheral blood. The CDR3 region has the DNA TGTGCCATCAGTAACCGGGACTACCCCTACGAGCAGTACTTC. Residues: CAISNRDYPYEQYF.